These T cell receptor beta chains were read from a single sample in a study of T cells after yellow fever vaccination. One entry per CDR3 protein results from TCRdb running MiXCR on the 5' RACE reads. The sample lists hundreds of thousands of distinct CDR3 sequences; less than 4.5% were seen once. The specimen was PBMCs, collected on the day of the yellow fever booster vaccination. The receptors come from a man younger than 35 who received the YFV17D yellow fever vaccine. CDR3s include the opening cysteine and the closing phenylalanine or tryptophan.

j_gene | v_gene | CDR3aa
TRBJ1-5 | TRBV10-3 | CAIKKDGQHNQPQHF
TRBJ2-7 | TRBV7-8 | CASSGRTGSSYEQYF
TRBJ2-5 | TRBV7-6 | CASGNGGAETQYF
TRBJ2-2 | TRBV5-1 | CASSLNDYTGINTGELFF
TRBJ2-1 | TRBV12-3/TRBV12-4 | CASSFTGGAIGEQFF
TRBJ2-7 | TRBV7-2 | CASRPGLAGFYEQYF
TRBJ2-2 | TRBV5-1 | CASSLGQGLGTGELFF
TRBJ2-1 | TRBV4-2 | CASSQEVSGGAFPHNEQFF
TRBJ1-2 | TRBV5-5 | CASSAGPNYGYTF
TRBJ1-5 | TRBV12-3/TRBV12-4 | CASSSGPGNQPQHF
TRBJ2-3 | TRBV9 | CASSTNGGTQYF
TRBJ2-5 | TRBV10-1 | CASTGSQETQYF
TRBJ1-4 | TRBV18 | CASSKRGYEKLFF
TRBJ2-3 | TRBV4-3 | CASSQPGGTDTQYF
TRBJ1-1 | TRBV3-1 | CASSQGGGPMNTEAFF
TRBJ2-5 | TRBV6-6 | CASSYPRGGYQETQYF
TRBJ1-5 | TRBV29-1 | CSAGDIYQPQHF
TRBJ1-2 | TRBV9 | CASSVSTGENYGYTF
TRBJ2-4 | TRBV7-6 | CASSPVVGQDIQYF
TRBJ2-1 | TRBV20-1 | CSAQEPSGDWNEQFF